Below are 21 T cell receptor beta chains sequenced from a single sample in a study of blood T cell repertoires in COVID-19. Data came from immunoSEQ multiplex PCR; TCRdb stores just in-frame clones and leaves some out. The sample has approximately 350,000 clones, less than 90% seen once. The source material was PBMCs or T cells enriched from blood (not recorded which). These receptors were collected from a woman aged 30 to 39 who had recovered from COVID-19.

This chain uses TRBV29-1 with TRBJ2-7; 8 nucleotides align to TRBD2. V shed 3 bases and J 2 bases; nucleotides not matched to a gene: 6. Germline V CDR1 and CDR2: SQVTM, ANQGSEA. This CDR3 comprises 14 residues. The chain's CDR3 is CSVEWREVPYEQYF. The DNA for the CDR3 is TGCAGCGTTGAGTGGCGGGAGGTACCCTACGAGCAGTACTTC.

The table lists this clone with a few counts. V usage is TRBV5-1 and J usage is TRBJ1-1; D uncertain. The CDR3 extends over 18 amino acids. V lost 0 bases, J lost 0 bases, and 18 bases lay in between. Germline CDR1 reads SGHRS; CDR2 reads YFSETQ. The CDR3 sequence: CASSLDARVEGMNTEAFF. In nucleotides, the CDR3 is TGCGCCAGCAGCTTGGATGCGAGAGTGGAGGGAATGAACACTGAAGCTTTCTTT.

This chain uses TRBV5-1 with TRBJ2-1; 8 bases are a match to TRBD2. Germline assignment: CDR1 SGHRS and CDR2 YFSETQ. The V and J ends lost 0 bases and 7 bases, in that order; junction bases with no gene match: 12. This CDR3 has 17 residues. The CDR3, as DNA: TGCGCCAGCAGCTTGGGGGTGAGGCGGGAGGAGGGGAATGAGCAGTTCTTC. This codes for CASSLGVRREEGNEQFF.

This chain connects TRBV11-2 to TRBJ2-5; 10 bases align to TRBD1. From germline, CDR1 is SGHAT and CDR2 FQNNGV. The V segment lost 5 bases and the J segment 3 bases; nucleotides outside the gene matches: 6. The CDR3 runs 15 residues. The CDR3 loop is CASSLGTGEEETQYF. The CDR3 coding sequence is TGTGCCAGCAGCCTCGGGACAGGGGAGGAAGAGACCCAGTACTTC.

J is TRBJ2-1 and V is TRBV18; 15 nucleotides align to TRBD2. The trim removed 3 bases at V and 9 bases at J, leaving 9 bases unmatched. The CDR3 is 17 amino acids. Germline CDR1 and CDR2: KGHSH and LQKENI. CDR3 region: CASSPWTSGGAGSEQFF. The CDR3, as DNA: TGTGCCAGCTCACCCTGGACTAGCGGGGGGGCAGGGAGTGAGCAGTTCTTC.

This chain connects TRBV5-1 to TRBJ1-3, with D uncertain. The CDR3 consists of 15 residues. Germline assignment: CDR1 SGHRS and CDR2 YFSETQ. The germline V and J ends were trimmed by 0 bases and 0 bases, with 7 bases remaining between them. The CDR3 sequence is CASSLVADSGNTIYF. DNA for the CDR3: TGCGCCAGCAGCTTGGTGGCAGACTCTGGAAACACCATATATTTT.

V and J are TRBV9 and TRBJ1-4; D is unclear. V dropped 0 bases and J dropped 7 bases, with 13 bases sitting between them. The CDR3 covers 15 residues. CDR1 and CDR2 from the germline V gene are SGDLS and YYNGEE. The CDR3 region has the DNA TGTGCCAGCAGCGTAGCTTATGGGTCGGGTGAAAAACTGTTTTTT. Protein product: CASSVAYGSGEKLFF.

V is TRBV28 and J is TRBJ1-5; 7 positions agree with TRBD1. Germline CDR1 MDHEN, CDR2 SYDVKM. This CDR3 is 18 amino acids long. The trim removed 3 bases at V and 0 bases at J, leaving 11 bases unmatched. The CDR3 bases are TGTGCCAGCAGTTTTTTGCGACAGGGCTTATATAGCAATCAGCCCCAGCATTTT. Its translation is CASSFLRQGLYSNQPQHF.

This chain joins TRBV28 and TRBJ1-1; D gene ambiguous. From germline, CDR1 is MDHEN and CDR2 SYDVKM. CDR3 length equals 12 residues. V shed 3 bases and J shed 7 bases, with 9 bases lying between them. CDR3 loop: CASSFLIDEAFF. CDR3 nucleotides: TGTGCCAGCAGTTTCCTGATAGATGAAGCTTTCTTT. The whole variable domain, filled in from reference TRBV28 and TRBJ1-1, reads DVKVTQSSRYLVKRTGEKVFLECVQDMDHENMFWYRQDPGLGLRLIYFSYDVKMKEKGDIPEGYSVSREKKERFSLILESASTNQTSMYLCASSFLIDEAFFGQGTRLTVV.

This rearrangement joins TRBV2 to TRBJ2-3; D uncertain. The germline V and J ends were trimmed by 5 bases and 0 bases, with 3 bases remaining between them. Per the germline V gene, CDR1 is SNHLY and CDR2 is FYNNEI. This CDR3 is built from 12 residues. CDR3 in DNA: TGTGCCAGCAGTTATAGCACAGATACGCAGTATTTT. Its translation: CASSYSTDTQYF.

The genes are TRBV6-4 and TRBJ1-1, with D perhaps TRBD1 (5 bases). This CDR3 spans 14 amino acids. V was shortened by 6 bases and J by 4 bases, with 15 bases between the two germline ends. CDR1 and CDR2 from the germline V gene are MRHNA and SNTAGT. The CDR3 protein is CASRPDRGSTEAFF. The DNA of the CDR3 is TGTGCCAGCAGACCAGACAGAGGTAGCACTGAAGCTTTCTTT.

With respect to this clone: The same CDR3 is also encoded by other DNA sequences in this sample. The chain joins TRBV7-2 to TRBJ1-2, with D unclear. This CDR3 region has 12 residues. Germline CDR1 and CDR2: SGHTA and FQGNSA. The germline V and J ends were trimmed by 0 bases and 5 bases, with 4 bases remaining between them. The CDR3 protein is CASSLASYGYTF. The CDR3 DNA reads TGTGCCAGCAGCTTAGCCAGTTATGGCTACACCTTC.

The V and J genes are TRBV18 and TRBJ2-4; 8 bases match TRBD1. The germline V gene has CDR1 KGHSH and CDR2 LQKENI. The CDR3 extends over 14 amino acids. The ends lost 1 base at V and 5 bases at J; junction bases unmatched: 1. CDR3 sequence: CASSPLTGENIQYF. As DNA, the CDR3 is TGTGCCAGCTCACCACTGACAGGGGAAAACATTCAGTACTTC.

The chain couples TRBV5-1 to TRBJ2-2; 10 positions match TRBD2. The trim removed 0 bases at V and 5 bases at J, leaving 4 bases unmatched. The CDR3 is 16 residues long. Germline CDR1 and CDR2: SGHRS and YFSETQ. The CDR3 protein is CASSLEAGGYTGELFF. CDR3 in DNA: TGCGCCAGCAGCTTGGAAGCGGGAGGGTATACCGGGGAGCTGTTTTTT.

The V and J genes are TRBV6-5 and TRBJ2-5; 8 nucleotides agree with TRBD1. CDR3 length: 16 residues. The junction had 8 bases not matched to a gene; V was cut back by 0 bases and J by 5 bases. Per the germline V gene, CDR1 is MNHEY and CDR2 is SVGAGI. CDR3 nucleotides: TGTGCCAGCAGTTACTCCATACAGGGGACAGGCGAGACCCAGTACTTC. Encoded protein: CASSYSIQGTGETQYF.

This clone was counted only a few times. This chain connects TRBV5-5 to TRBJ1-5; a possible D gene is TRBD1 (5 bases). This CDR3 is built from 15 residues. V gave up 4 bases and J gave up 0 bases, with 11 bases separating them. Germline CDR1 SGHKS, CDR2 YYEKEE (reference sequence). CDR3 sequence (DNA): TGTGCCAGCAGCCTTCTGACAGTTAGCAATCAGCCCCAGCATTTT. Its translation is CASSLLTVSNQPQHF.

The genes are TRBV24-1 and TRBJ1-5; D remains ambiguous. The CDR3 loop spans 15 amino acids. V lost 4 bases to trimming and J lost 6 bases, with 15 bases between them. CDR1 KGHDR and CDR2 SFDVKD come from the germline V gene. The CDR3 region has the DNA TGTGCCACCAGTGACCCGTCGAGGGAGGGTCAGCCCCAGCATTTT. This gives the protein CATSDPSREGQPQHF.

This clone was detected once. CDR3 in DNA: TGTGCCAGCAGTTCCCCTCGGGAGACCCAGTACTTC. Amino acid sequence: CASSSPRETQYF. The chain has TRBV27 and TRBJ2-5; no clear D gene. The CDR3 consists of 12 residues. V was pared by 4 bases and J by 5 bases, with 8 bases between. Germline lookup yields CDR1 MNHEY and CDR2 SMNVEV (reference sequence).

V usage is TRBV4-1 and J usage is TRBJ2-3, with D unclear. CDR3 length: 14 amino acids. Trimming removed 2 bases at V and 1 base at J, with 7 bases between. Germline CDR1 is MGHRA and CDR2 is YSYEKL. The CDR3 region is CASSQLVGTDTQYF. The CDR3 nucleotides read TGCGCCAGCAGCCAACTAGTCGGCACAGATACGCAGTATTTT.

Only a few counts were recorded for this clone. The chain links TRBV18 to TRBJ1-2; no definite D call. CDR1 KGHSH and CDR2 LQKENI come from the germline V gene. V was shortened by 3 bases and J by 3 bases, with 14 bases between the two germline ends. The CDR3 extends over 15 amino acids. The CDR3 DNA follows: TGTGCCAGCTCACCGCGGGCAGAGACGGACTATGGCTACACCTTC. Protein product: CASSPRAETDYGYTF.

Note on this clone: Other DNA sequences in the sample encode the same CDR3. The chain combines TRBV2 with TRBJ2-1; D is perhaps TRBD2 (5 bases). Germline lookup yields CDR1 SNHLY and CDR2 FYNNEI. This CDR3 has 13 residues. Trimming pared 3 bases from V and 4 bases from J, leaving 7 bases between. The CDR3 bases are TGTGCCAGCAGTGAGACGGGATACAATGAGCAGTTCTTC. Its protein product is CASSETGYNEQFF.